This T cell receptor beta chain was identified during a study of blood T cells in healthy people across ages. Study findings and constraints: Total diversity from one million sequenced T cells was likely underestimated. Per million T cells, TCR beta diversity dropped about linearly as age rose.

Germline V lookup: CDR1 SGDLS, CDR2 YYNGEE. Trimming removed 0 bases from V and 1 base from J, with 10 bases in between. CDR3 length equals 15 residues. Worth noting for this clonotype: What it binds is unknown.

Combining a sample-barcoded 5' primer with a J-beta primer mix, a second PCR ran for 7 to 11 cycles. TCRdb reprocessed the 5' RACE reads with MiXCR, giving one entry per CDR3 protein. Found here are approximately 1.5 million distinct CDR3 sequences, roughly two fifths of them singletons; the top ten hold 4%. Peripheral blood samples of around 9.5 milliliters were drawn from each donor. V and J are TRBV9 and TRBJ1-1, with D possibly matching TRBD1 (6 bases). The sequenced sample consisted of blood. The clonotype comes from a woman aged 18-35 years in good health. The CDR3 DNA reads as TGTGCCAGCAGCGTAGATGGGGGCAGGAACACTGAAGCTTTCTTT. This translates into CASSVDGGRNTEAFF.